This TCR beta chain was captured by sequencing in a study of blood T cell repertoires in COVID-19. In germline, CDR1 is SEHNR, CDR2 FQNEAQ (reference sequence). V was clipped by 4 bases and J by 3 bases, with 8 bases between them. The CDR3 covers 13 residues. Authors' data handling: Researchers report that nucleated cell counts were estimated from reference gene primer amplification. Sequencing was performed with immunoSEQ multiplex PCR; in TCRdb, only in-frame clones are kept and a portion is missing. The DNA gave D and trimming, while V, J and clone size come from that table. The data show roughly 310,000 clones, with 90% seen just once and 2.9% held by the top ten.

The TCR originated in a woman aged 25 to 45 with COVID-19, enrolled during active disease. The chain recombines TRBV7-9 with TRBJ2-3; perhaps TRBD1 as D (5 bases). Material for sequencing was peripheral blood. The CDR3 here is CASSSRETDTQYF. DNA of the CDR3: TGTGCCAGCAGCTCCAGGGAAACAGATACGCAGTATTTT.